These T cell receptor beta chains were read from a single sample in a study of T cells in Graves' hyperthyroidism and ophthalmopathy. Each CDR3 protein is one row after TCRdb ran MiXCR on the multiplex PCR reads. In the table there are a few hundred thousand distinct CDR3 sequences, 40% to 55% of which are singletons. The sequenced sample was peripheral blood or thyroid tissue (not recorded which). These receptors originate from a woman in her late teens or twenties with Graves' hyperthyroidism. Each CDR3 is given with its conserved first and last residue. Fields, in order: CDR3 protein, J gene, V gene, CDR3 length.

CDR3aa: CSVRLAGRQETQYF
j_gene: TRBJ2-5
v_gene: TRBV20-1
len: 14

CDR3aa: CASSQGTGATGELFF
j_gene: TRBJ2-2
v_gene: TRBV4-3
len: 15

CDR3aa: CASSVAPIGLNTEAFF
j_gene: TRBJ1-1
v_gene: TRBV9
len: 16

CDR3aa: CAISADRIYGYTF
j_gene: TRBJ1-2
v_gene: TRBV10-3
len: 13

CDR3aa: CASSYYGTEAFF
j_gene: TRBJ1-1
v_gene: TRBV6-5
len: 12

CDR3aa: CATSRDNIHGYTF
j_gene: TRBJ1-2
v_gene: TRBV15
len: 13

CDR3aa: CASSLDREAYEQYF
j_gene: TRBJ2-7
v_gene: TRBV5-8
len: 14

CDR3aa: CASSEGPGTILKEQYF
j_gene: TRBJ2-7
v_gene: TRBV5-1
len: 16

CDR3aa: CASSVGRGVETQYF
j_gene: TRBJ2-5
v_gene: TRBV7-2
len: 14

CDR3aa: CASSLIAGAAGELFF
j_gene: TRBJ2-2
v_gene: TRBV11-2
len: 15

CDR3aa: CASSQGGRRETQYF
j_gene: TRBJ2-5
v_gene: TRBV4-1
len: 14

CDR3aa: CSASPTSGRTYEQYF
j_gene: TRBJ2-7
v_gene: TRBV20-1
len: 15